A single T cell receptor beta chain is shown here with its context. Antigen: not known. Treatment of the sample: oral pan-JAK inhibitor, 5-10 mg twice daily. This sample was taken from a study of CD8+ T cells in alopecia areata. Study in general: A regimen of oral tofacitinib, 5 to 10 mg twice daily, was given to treated patients. It was 6 to 18 months of tofacitinib, and then there were 6 months off drug.

Investigators isolated RNA and reverse transcribed it into cDNA to act as the sequencing template. Profiling relied on immunoSEQ multiplex PCR, and the TCRdb table lists in-frame clones only, not all of them. The repertoire holds roughly 210,000 clones, with less than 50% as singletons. Broader study findings: Given one nonresponder, whether baseline CD8+ expansion relates to response remains uncertain. Both scalp clonality and the expanded CD8+ clones among the top 100 showed a significant decrease with tofacitinib.

The sample in question was CD4+ T cells sorted from blood, obtained at approximately week 36, from a patient treated with tofacitinib. This receptor was identified in a human donor with alopecia areata.

CDR3 loop: CASSPGTGEETQYF. The CDR3 DNA reads as TGTGCCAGCAGCCCAGGGACAGGGGAAGAGACCCAGTACTTC. The chain links TRBV6-5 to TRBJ2-5; 10 bases fit TRBD1. CDR3 size: 14 residues. Germline V CDR1 and CDR2: MNHEY, SVGAGI. J lost 3 bases, V lost 6 bases, and 4 bases had no gene match.